The clone carrying this T cell receptor beta chain counts as medium-sized by frequency. Its antigen is unknown. The sample originates from a study of cytomegalovirus exposure and HLA in healthy donors. Primers for the PCR totalled 60 Vbeta and 13 Jbeta. As handled by the study authors: In a later analysis, the count reached some 73 million unique TCR beta chains, with roughly 12 million shared. Clones were read by immunoSEQ multiplex PCR, and TCRdb kept only the in-frame ones, dropping some. V and J calls plus clone size are reproduced from that table; the DNA served to infer D and trimming. This sample's table has around 110,000 clones. Study conclusions and caveats: Among TCR beta chains of equal frequency, HLA-associated ones were more clonally expanded in a later analysis. In a later analysis, TCR beta V- and J-gene trimming was associated with a missense DCLRE1C variant.

Specimen: PBMCs. This clonotype originated in a man aged 25 to 45 in good health and CMV-seronegative.

The CDR3 bases are TGTGCCAGCAGCTTAATTCTCCTTGGCGGGGGCACGGTGTTTTTT. Amino acids: CASSLILLGGGTVFF. The gene calls are TRBV7-2 and TRBJ2-2, with D tentatively TRBD2 (7 bases). The germline V gene has CDR1 SGHTA and CDR2 FQGNSA. V was clipped by 2 bases and J by 15 bases, with 22 bases between them. This CDR3 has 15 residues.